The text below deals with one TCR beta chain. Its antigen is unknown. The data belong to a study of T cell responses to AZD1222 COVID-19 vaccine. Study-wide findings and caveats: AZD1222 recipients seropositive at baseline numbered only six or seven.

Method: immunoSEQ multiplex PCR; TCRdb's copy keeps in-frame clones and lacks some. The sample lists around 130,000 clones; 80% to 90% were seen once. The germline gives CDR1 SGHTS, CDR2 YDEGEE. There are 12 residues in the CDR3. V was trimmed by 0 bases and J by 8 bases, leaving 8 bases between them. The rearrangement uses TRBV5-8 and TRBJ1-1; D is uncertain. The sample was peripheral blood, taken 28 days after the second AZD1222 dose. This TCR was recovered from an adult who received the AZD1222 COVID-19 vaccine. CDR3 DNA: TGTGCCAGCAGCTTGGGGAGATTCGAAGCTTTCTTT. It codes for CASSLGRFEAFF.